A single sample is the source of the 16 T cell receptor beta chains below, sequenced in a study of blood T cell repertoires in COVID-19. Data came from immunoSEQ multiplex PCR; TCRdb stores just in-frame clones and leaves some out. Of 53,000 or so clones in the sample, about 76% were seen once. The sequenced sample consisted of peripheral blood. The receptors come from a man aged 45 to 65 with active or convalescent COVID-19.

The rearrangement joins TRBV7-7 to TRBJ2-1; 11 bases match TRBD2. Germline loops: CDR1 SSHAT, CDR2 FNYEAQ (reference sequence). The J segment lost 8 bases and the V segment lost 1 base, leaving 10 bases of the junction unmatched. CDR3 length: 17 residues. The CDR3 nucleotides read TGTGCCAGCAGCTTAGGACGACTAGCGGGAAGCGGGGATGAGCAGTTCTTC. Its translation: CASSLGRLAGSGDEQFF.

The sample holds a few counts of this clone. The V call is TRBV19, the J call TRBJ1-6; D is possibly TRBD1 (6 bases). This CDR3 is 16 amino acids long. Trimming removed 8 bases from V and 0 bases from J, with 14 bases in between. Germline CDR1 is LNHDA and CDR2 is SQIVND (reference sequence). The CDR3 loop reads CASSEGGPSYNSPLHF. The DNA of the CDR3 is TGTGCCAGTTCCGAAGGGGGACCCTCCTATAATTCACCCCTCCACTTT. The full variable domain, in which reference TRBV19 and TRBJ1-6 provide the parts outside the CDR3, is DGGITQSPKYLFRKEGQNVTLSCEQNLNHDAMYWYRQDPGQGLRLIYYSQIVNDFQKGDIAEGYSVSREKKESFPLTVTSAQKNPTAFYLCASSEGGPSYNSPLHFGNGTRLTVT.

J is TRBJ1-4 and V is TRBV30; D is uncertain. V lost 4 bases and J 7 bases, leaving 16 bases between the germline ends. CDR3 length: 14 residues. Germline V gene lookup returns CDR1 GTSNPN and CDR2 SVGIG (reference sequence). The CDR3 region is CAWKVDFGGEKLFF. CDR3 nucleotides: TGTGCCTGGAAAGTAGATTTTGGAGGTGAAAAACTGTTTTTT. The full variable domain, with the rest looked up from reference TRBV30 and TRBJ1-4, is SQTIHQWPATLVQPVGSPLSLECTVEGTSNPNLYWYRQAAGRGLQLLFYSVGIGQISSEVPQNLSASRPQDRQFILSSKKLLLSDSGFYLCAWKVDFGGEKLFFGSGTQLSVL.

CDR3 in amino acids: CASSLYGTGGEKLFF. The CDR3 DNA is TGCGCCAGCAGCTTGTACGGGACAGGAGGGGAAAAACTGTTTTTT. V usage is TRBV5-1 and J usage is TRBJ1-4; 8 bases agree with TRBD1. With 1 base clipped from V and 8 bases from J, the junction kept 7 bases outside the gene matches. This CDR3 is built from 15 residues. Germline V gene data show CDR1 as SGHRS and CDR2 as YFSETQ.

The chain carries TRBV19 and TRBJ1-1, with D hard to call. Germline assignment: CDR1 LNHDA and CDR2 SQIVND (reference sequence). Trimming stripped 5 bases from V and 5 bases from J, with 15 bases between. The CDR3 has 14 amino acids. CDR3 protein: CASSFGLVQTEAFF. For the CDR3, the DNA is TGTGCCAGTAGTTTCGGACTGGTCCAAACTGAAGCTTTCTTT.

The chain carries TRBV7-6 and TRBJ2-1, with D possibly matching TRBD2 (5 bases). Germline V gives CDR1 SGHVS, CDR2 FNYEAQ. The V end was cut by 5 bases, the J end by 2 bases, with 10 bases between. The CDR3 loop spans 14 amino acids. This CDR3 reads CASSPGLAYNEQFF. As DNA, the CDR3 is TGTGCCAGCAGCCCCGGACTTGCCTACAATGAGCAGTTCTTC.

The V and J genes are TRBV2 and TRBJ2-7; 8 bases align to TRBD2. The CDR3 is 17 residues long. Unmatched junction bases numbered 13, after V lost 6 bases and J lost 0 bases. In germline, CDR1 is SNHLY, CDR2 FYNNEI. CDR3 in DNA: TGTGCCAGCAGCGGGGGGGCCGAGACGATCAGCTCCTACGAGCAGTACTTC. It translates to CASSGGAETISSYEQYF.

This clone was seen a handful of times. The rearrangement uses TRBV5-6 and TRBJ1-1; D remains ambiguous. CDR1 and CDR2 (germline): SGHDT, YYEEEE. The CDR3 sequence is 14 residues long. V was clipped by 4 bases and J by 2 bases, with 12 bases between them. Here the CDR3 DNA reads TGTGCCAGCAGCGTCAATATCAGAAACACTGAAGCTTTCTTT. Amino acids: CASSVNIRNTEAFF. Supplemented by reference TRBV5-6 and TRBJ1-1, the full variable domain reads DAGVTQSPTHLIKTRGQQVTLRCSPKSGHDTVSWYQQALGQGPQFIFQYYEEEERQRGNFPDRFSGHQFPNYSSELNVNALLLGDSALYLCASSVNIRNTEAFFGQGTRLTVV.

This chain connects TRBV19 to TRBJ1-5; no definite D call. CDR1 LNHDA and CDR2 SQIVND come from the germline V gene (reference sequence). The CDR3 contains 13 residues. Trimming cost V 1 base and J 10 bases, with 11 bases left between them. CDR3 nucleotide sequence: TGTGCCAGTAGTATAGCCCCGACTTCACCCCAGCATTTT. Its translation is CASSIAPTSPQHF.

A single count supports this clone. The rearrangement joins TRBV6-5 to TRBJ2-1; 10 bases match TRBD2. V trimming: 6 bases; J trimming: 3 bases; junction bases outside the gene matches: 2. The CDR3 consists of 14 residues. CDR1 and CDR2 from the germline V gene are MNHEY and SVGAGI. The CDR3 loop reads CASRLAGRYNEQFF. As DNA, the CDR3 is TGTGCCAGCAGACTAGCGGGACGCTACAATGAGCAGTTCTTC.

CDR3 sequence: CASIGGGSYEQYF. The CDR3 nucleotides are TGTGCCAGCATCGGTGGCGGGAGCTACGAGCAGTACTTC. The V and J genes are TRBV2 and TRBJ2-7; TRBD2 agrees at 7 bases. This CDR3 comprises 13 residues. Unmatched junction bases numbered 6, after V lost 7 bases and J lost 3 bases. Germline assignment: CDR1 SNHLY and CDR2 FYNNEI. Full variable domain (missing parts from reference TRBV2 and TRBJ2-7): EPEVTQTPSHQVTQMGQEVILRCVPISNHLYFYWYRQILGQKVEFLVSFYNNEISEKSEIFDDQFSVERPDGSNFTLKIRSTKLEDSAMYFCASIGGGSYEQYFGPGTRLTVT.

The V and J genes are TRBV7-9 and TRBJ2-7; 11 nucleotides line up with TRBD1. After removal of 3 bases from V and 7 bases from J, the junction contained 5 bases not matched to a gene. Germline V gives CDR1 SEHNR, CDR2 FQNEAQ (reference sequence). The CDR3 runs 14 residues. The CDR3 is CASSFGQGAREQYF. In DNA form, the CDR3 reads TGTGCCAGCAGCTTTGGACAGGGGGCGCGTGAGCAGTACTTC.

V is TRBV5-6 and J is TRBJ2-3; TRBD1 might be the D (6 bases). This CDR3 comprises 15 residues. The germline gives CDR1 SGHDT, CDR2 YYEEEE. Deletions cut 4 bases from V and 10 bases from J, with 22 bases between. The CDR3 is CASSRTGIEILSQYF. CDR3 nucleotides: TGTGCCAGCAGCAGAACAGGGATCGAAATTCTCTCGCAGTATTTT. Variable domain in full (rest from reference TRBV5-6 and TRBJ2-3): DAGVTQSPTHLIKTRGQQVTLRCSPKSGHDTVSWYQQALGQGPQFIFQYYEEEERQRGNFPDRFSGHQFPNYSSELNVNALLLGDSALYLCASSRTGIEILSQYFGPGTRLTVL.

The V and J genes are TRBV15 and TRBJ1-1; no definite D call. From germline, CDR1 is LNHNV and CDR2 YYDKDF (reference sequence). Trimming pared 0 bases from V and 14 bases from J, leaving 19 bases between. This CDR3 is built from 14 residues. CDR3 bases: TGTGCCACCAGCAGAGATTTGTCGGCATTCGGGGTCTTCTTT. It translates to CATSRDLSAFGVFF.

The V call is TRBV5-1, the J call TRBJ1-2; D might be TRBD1 (6 bases). Germline CDR1 reads SGHRS; CDR2 reads YFSETQ. This CDR3 is 15 amino acids long. Trimming removed 4 bases from V and 5 bases from J, with 18 bases in between. The CDR3 loop is CASSQDSLSSYGYTF. DNA for the CDR3: TGCGCCAGCAGCCAGGACAGTCTATCCTCTTATGGCTACACCTTC.

V and J are TRBV3-1 (or the pseudogene TRBV3-2) and TRBJ2-7, with 8 bases aligning to TRBD1. CDR3 length equals 14 residues. V was pared by 4 bases and J by 2 bases, with 4 bases of the junction left unmatched. Germline V CDR1 and CDR2: LGHDT, YNNKEL (reference sequence). CDR3 in amino acids: CASSPGQGTYEQYF. The CDR3 DNA sequence: TGTGCCAGCAGCCCAGGACAGGGTACCTACGAGCAGTACTTC.